There are a few counts of the clone carrying this T cell receptor beta chain. This sample is part of a study of blood T cell repertoires in COVID-19. The germline V gene encodes CDR1 SEHNR and CDR2 FQNEAQ (reference sequence). The J segment lost 9 bases and the V segment lost 3 bases, leaving 4 bases of the junction unmatched. CDR3 length: 14 residues. Assay: immunoSEQ multiplex PCR; the TCRdb copy retains only in-frame clones and omits some. The sample includes fewer than 130,000 clones, about 70% seen only once; the top ten take 6.5% to 8.5%. The sample consisted of peripheral blood. The chain uses TRBV7-9 and TRBJ1-6, with TRBD1 identical over 8 bases. The receptor's source is a woman aged 60-70 years with acute or convalescent COVID-19. In DNA, the CDR3 is TGTGCCAGCAGCTTGGACAGGGTGCGTTCACCCCTCCACTTT. Residues: CASSLDRVRSPLHF.